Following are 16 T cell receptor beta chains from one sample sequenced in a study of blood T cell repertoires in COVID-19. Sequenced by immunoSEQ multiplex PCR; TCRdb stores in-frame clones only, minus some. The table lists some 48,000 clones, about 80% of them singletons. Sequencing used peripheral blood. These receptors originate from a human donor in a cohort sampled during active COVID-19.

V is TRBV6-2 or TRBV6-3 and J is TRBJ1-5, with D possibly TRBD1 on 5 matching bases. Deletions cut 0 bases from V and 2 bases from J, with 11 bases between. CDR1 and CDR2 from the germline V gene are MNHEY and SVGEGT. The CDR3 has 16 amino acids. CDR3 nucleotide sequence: TGTGCCAGCAGTTACTCGAGGCAGGGCCGCAATCAGCCCCAGCATTTT. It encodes CASSYSRQGRNQPQHF.

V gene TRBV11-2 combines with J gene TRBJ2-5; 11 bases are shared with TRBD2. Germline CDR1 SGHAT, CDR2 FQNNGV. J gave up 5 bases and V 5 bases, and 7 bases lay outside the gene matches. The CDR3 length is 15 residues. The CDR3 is CASSPVAGGPETQYF. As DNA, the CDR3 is TGTGCCAGCAGCCCAGTAGCGGGGGGGCCGGAGACCCAGTACTTC. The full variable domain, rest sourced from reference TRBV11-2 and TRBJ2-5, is EAGVAQSPRYKIIEKRQSVAFWCNPISGHATLYWYQQILGQGPKLLIQFQNNGVVDDSQLPKDRFSAERLKGVDSTLKIQPAKLEDSAVYLCASSPVAGGPETQYFGPGTRLLVL.

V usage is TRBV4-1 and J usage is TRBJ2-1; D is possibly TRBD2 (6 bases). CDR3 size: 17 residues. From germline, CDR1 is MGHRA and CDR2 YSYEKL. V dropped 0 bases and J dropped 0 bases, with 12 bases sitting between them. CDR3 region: CASSQELALYSYNEQFF. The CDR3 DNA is TGCGCCAGCAGCCAAGAACTAGCCCTTTACTCCTACAATGAGCAGTTCTTC.

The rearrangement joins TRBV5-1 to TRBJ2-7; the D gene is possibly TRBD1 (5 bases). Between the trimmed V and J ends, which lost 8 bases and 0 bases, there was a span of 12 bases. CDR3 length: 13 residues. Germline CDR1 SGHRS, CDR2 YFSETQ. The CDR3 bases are TGCGCCAGGAAAAATAGGGGCTCCTACGAGCAGTACGTC. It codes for CARKNRGSYEQYV.

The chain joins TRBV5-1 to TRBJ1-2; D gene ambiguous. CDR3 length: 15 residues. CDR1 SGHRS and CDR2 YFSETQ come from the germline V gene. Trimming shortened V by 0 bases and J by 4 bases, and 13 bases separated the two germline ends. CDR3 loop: CASSLGPPSIYGYTF. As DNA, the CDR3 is TGCGCCAGCAGCTTGGGGCCACCTTCGATCTATGGCTACACCTTC.

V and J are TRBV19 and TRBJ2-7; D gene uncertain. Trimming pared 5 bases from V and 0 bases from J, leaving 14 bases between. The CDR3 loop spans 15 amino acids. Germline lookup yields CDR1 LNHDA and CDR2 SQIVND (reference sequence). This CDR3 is CASSYTLDRSYEQYF. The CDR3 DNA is TGTGCCAGTAGTTACACCCTAGACCGCTCCTACGAGCAGTACTTC. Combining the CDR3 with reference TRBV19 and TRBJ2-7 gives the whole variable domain DGGITQSPKYLFRKEGQNVTLSCEQNLNHDAMYWYRQDPGQGLRLIYYSQIVNDFQKGDIAEGYSVSREKKESFPLTVTSAQKNPTAFYLCASSYTLDRSYEQYFGPGTRLTVT.

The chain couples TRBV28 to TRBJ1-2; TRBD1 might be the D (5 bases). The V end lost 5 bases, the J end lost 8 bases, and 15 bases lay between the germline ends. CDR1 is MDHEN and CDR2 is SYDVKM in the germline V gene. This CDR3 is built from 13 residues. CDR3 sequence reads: CASSLGADGGYTF. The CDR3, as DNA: TGTGCCAGCAGTCTAGGGGCAGATGGGGGCTACACCTTC.

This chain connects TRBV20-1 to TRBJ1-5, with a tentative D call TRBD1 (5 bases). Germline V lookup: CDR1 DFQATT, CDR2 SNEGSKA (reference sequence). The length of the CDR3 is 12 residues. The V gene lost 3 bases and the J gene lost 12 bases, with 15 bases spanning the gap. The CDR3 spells CSASAHEDNQHF. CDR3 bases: TGCAGTGCTAGTGCGCACGAGGACAACCAGCATTTT.

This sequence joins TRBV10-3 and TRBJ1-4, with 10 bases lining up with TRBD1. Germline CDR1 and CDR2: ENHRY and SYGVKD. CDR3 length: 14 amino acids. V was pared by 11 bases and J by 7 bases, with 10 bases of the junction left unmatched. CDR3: CAARQGAGGEKLFF. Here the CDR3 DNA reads TGTGCCGCCAGACAGGGGGCCGGTGGTGAAAAACTGTTTTTT.

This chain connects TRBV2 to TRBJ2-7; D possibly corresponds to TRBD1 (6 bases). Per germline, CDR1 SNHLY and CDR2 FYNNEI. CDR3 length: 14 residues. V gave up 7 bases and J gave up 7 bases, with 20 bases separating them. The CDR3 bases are TGTGCCAGCAAACCATCGGTCAGGGGAAATGAGCAGTACGTC. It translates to CASKPSVRGNEQYV.

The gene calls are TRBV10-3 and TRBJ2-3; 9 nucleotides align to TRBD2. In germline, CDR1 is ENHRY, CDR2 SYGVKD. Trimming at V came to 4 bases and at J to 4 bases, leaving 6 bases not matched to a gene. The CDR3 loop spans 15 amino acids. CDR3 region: CAISVNRGGADTQYF. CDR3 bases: TGTGCCATCAGTGTGAACCGCGGGGGGGCAGATACGCAGTATTTT.

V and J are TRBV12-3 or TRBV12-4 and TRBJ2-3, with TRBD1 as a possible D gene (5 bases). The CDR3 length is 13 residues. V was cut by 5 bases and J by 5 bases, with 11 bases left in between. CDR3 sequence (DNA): TGTGCCAGCAGTCGACCAGGGTTAGATACGCAGTATTTT. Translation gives CASSRPGLDTQYF.

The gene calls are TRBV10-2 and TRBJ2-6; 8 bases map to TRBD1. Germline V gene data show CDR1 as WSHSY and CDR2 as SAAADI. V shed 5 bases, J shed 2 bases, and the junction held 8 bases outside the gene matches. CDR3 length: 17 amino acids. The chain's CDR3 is CASSRTGSKAGANVLTF. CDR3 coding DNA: TGCGCCAGCAGTAGGACAGGGAGTAAGGCTGGGGCCAACGTCCTGACTTTC.

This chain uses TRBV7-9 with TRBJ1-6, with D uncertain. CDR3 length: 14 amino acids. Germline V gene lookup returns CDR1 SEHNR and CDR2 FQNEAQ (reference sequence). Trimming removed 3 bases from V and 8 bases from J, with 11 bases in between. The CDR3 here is CASSFGSLDSPLHF. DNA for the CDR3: TGTGCCAGCAGCTTCGGTTCTCTGGATTCACCCCTCCACTTT.

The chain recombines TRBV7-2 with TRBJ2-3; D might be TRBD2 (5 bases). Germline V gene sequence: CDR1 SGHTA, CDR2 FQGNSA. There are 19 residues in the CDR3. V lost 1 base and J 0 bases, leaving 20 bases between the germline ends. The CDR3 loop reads CASSLGGMGRRTSTDTQYF. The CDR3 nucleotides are TGTGCCAGCAGCTTAGGAGGGATGGGCAGGAGGACTAGCACAGATACGCAGTATTTT.

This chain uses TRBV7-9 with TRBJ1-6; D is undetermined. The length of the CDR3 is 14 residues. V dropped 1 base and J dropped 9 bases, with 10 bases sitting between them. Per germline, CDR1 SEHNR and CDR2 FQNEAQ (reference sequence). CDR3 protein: CASSLVGGRSPLHF. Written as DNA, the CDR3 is TGTGCCAGCAGCTTAGTGGGCGGGCGTTCACCCCTCCACTTT.